The present T cell receptor (beta chain) was sequenced within a study of Tregs in tolerant kidney transplant recipients. TCRdb's table, derived via immunoSEQ multiplex PCR, lists solely in-frame clones and lacks some. The sample lists some 69,000 clones; about 83% were seen once. Note on this clone: Its antigen is not known.

Trimming shortened V by 1 base and J by 4 bases, and 16 bases separated the two germline ends. Germline V gene sequence: CDR1 LGHNA, CDR2 YSLEER. CDR3 length: 16 amino acids. Unstimulated Tregs (CD4+CD25+CD127-) and CD4+CD25- non-Tregs were sorted from PBMCs. Study-wide findings and caveats: Biological reproducibility was not directly addressed, but technical replication error appeared minimal.

The gene calls are TRBV4-3 and TRBJ1-2, with D perhaps matching TRBD1 (6 bases). Sequencing was performed on CD4+ T cells from blood. The TCR was taken from a human donor in good health. The CDR3 sequence is CASSQASTGEGYGYTF. DNA for the CDR3: TGCGCCAGCAGCCAAGCTTCGACAGGAGAGGGCTATGGCTACACCTTC.